One and the same sample provided the 16 T cell receptor beta chains below, sequenced in a study of OX40 agonist ivuxolimab in advanced cancers. Data came from immunoSEQ multiplex PCR; TCRdb stores just in-frame clones and leaves some out. The sample consists of 9,000 to 15,000 clones, approximately 90% of them appearing once. Source: CD4+ or CD8+ T cells sorted from blood, taken in a trial of the OX40 agonist ivuxolimab. Receptors originate from an adult with an advanced solid tumor such as melanoma, head and neck, liver or kidney cancer.

This clone showed up just once. This chain connects TRBV7-9 to TRBJ2-7; D is unresolved. Germline V gene lookup returns CDR1 SEHNR and CDR2 FQNEAQ (reference sequence). Trimming pared 2 bases from V and 0 bases from J, leaving 11 bases between. This CDR3 has 15 residues. CDR3 nucleotide sequence: TGTGCCAGCAGCTTATCTTTGCGGAGCTCCTACGAGCAGTACTTC. It encodes CASSLSLRSSYEQYF. Full variable domain (missing parts from reference TRBV7-9 and TRBJ2-7): DTGVSQNPRHKITKRGQNVTFRCDPISEHNRLYWYRQTLGQGPEFLTYFQNEAQLEKSRLLSDRFSAERPKGSFSTLEIQRTEQGDSAMYLCASSLSLRSSYEQYFGPGTRLTVT.

V usage is TRBV7-2 and J usage is TRBJ2-3; TRBD2 matches 8 bases. From germline, CDR1 is SGHTA and CDR2 FQGNSA. There are 14 residues in the CDR3. V shed 1 base and J 11 bases; nucleotides not matched to a gene: 8. The DNA for the CDR3 is TGTGCCAGCAGCTTAGTTTCAGCGGGAGTTGAGCAGTATTTT. It encodes CASSLVSAGVEQYF. Supplemented by reference TRBV7-2 and TRBJ2-3, the full variable domain reads GAGVSQSPSNKVTEKGKDVELRCDPISGHTALYWYRQSLGQGLEFLIYFQGNSAPDKSGLPSDRFSAERTGGSVSTLTIQRTQQEDSAVYLCASSLVSAGVEQYFGPGTRLTVL.

The rearrangement links TRBV5-1 to TRBJ1-5; 10 bases are shared with TRBD1. There are 17 residues in the CDR3. CDR1 is SGHRS, CDR2 YFSETQ, per germline. Trimming removed 4 bases from V and 3 bases from J; junction bases left unmatched: 10. The CDR3 spells CASSLGTGERNNQPQHF. Written as DNA, the CDR3 is TGCGCCAGCAGCCTCGGGACAGGGGAGAGGAACAATCAGCCCCAGCATTTT.

The chain links TRBV19 to TRBJ2-1; D gene unclear. There are 13 residues in the CDR3. Germline CDR1 reads LNHDA; CDR2 reads SQIVND (reference sequence). The V and J ends lost 5 bases and 5 bases respectively, with 10 bases between them. CDR3 sequence: CASSWQLHNEQFF. The CDR3 coding sequence is TGTGCCAGTAGTTGGCAGCTACACAATGAGCAGTTCTTC.

The rearrangement links TRBV2 to TRBJ2-3; no reliable D call. CDR3 length: 13 amino acids. Germline V CDR1 and CDR2: SNHLY, FYNNEI. Trimming stripped 6 bases from V and 6 bases from J, with 13 bases between. The CDR3 protein is CASSGTTGDTQYF. CDR3 coding DNA: TGTGCCAGCAGCGGAACGACGGGCGATACGCAGTATTTT.

J is TRBJ2-7 and V is TRBV29-1; 7 nucleotides line up with TRBD2. Germline V lookup: CDR1 SQVTM, CDR2 ANQGSEA. The CDR3 extends over 14 amino acids. For the CDR3, the DNA is TGCAGTGCAAGCAGCGGGATGAGCTCCTACGAGCAGTACTTC. It yields the protein CSASSGMSSYEQYF.

This clone showed up just a few times. V gene TRBV5-8 combines with J gene TRBJ2-7; TRBD2 aligns across 8 bases. This CDR3 is built from 15 residues. The V segment lost 2 bases and the J segment 0 bases; nucleotides outside the gene matches: 4. Germline V CDR1 and CDR2: SGHTS, YDEGEE. DNA of the CDR3: TGTGCCAGCAGCTTTGAGCGGGAGTTCTCCTACGAGCAGTACTTC. Its protein product is CASSFEREFSYEQYF. The complete variable domain, with remaining parts taken from reference TRBV5-8 and TRBJ2-7, reads EAGVTQSPTHLIKTRGQQATLRCSPISGHTSVYWYQQALGLGLQFLLWYDEGEERNRGNFPPRFSGRQFPNYSSELNVNALELEDSALYLCASSFEREFSYEQYFGPGTRLTVT.

The chain links TRBV11-3 to TRBJ1-3; D unresolved. The CDR3 sequence is 15 residues long. CDR1 and CDR2 from the germline V gene are SGHNT and YENEEA. V gave up 2 bases and J gave up 0 bases, with 8 bases separating them. The CDR3 is CASSLRGPSGNTIYF. The CDR3, as DNA: TGTGCCAGCAGCTTACGAGGGCCCTCTGGAAACACCATATATTTT.

The chain uses TRBV15 and TRBJ2-7; 7 bases match TRBD2. Germline V gene data show CDR1 as LNHNV and CDR2 as YYDKDF (reference sequence). J lost 2 bases, V lost 1 base, and 5 bases had no gene match. The CDR3 extends over 15 amino acids. CDR3 sequence (DNA): TGTGCCACCAGCAGAGGGCTAGCGGCACCCTACGAGCAGTACTTC. This translates into CATSRGLAAPYEQYF.

This chain links TRBV11-3 with TRBJ2-7; D is uncertain. This CDR3 has 13 residues. Germline V lookup: CDR1 SGHNT, CDR2 YENEEA. V lost 5 bases and J 3 bases, leaving 11 bases between the germline ends. The CDR3 coding sequence is TGTGCCAGCAGCCCCCATCCTAGCTACGAGCAGTACTTC. This codes for CASSPHPSYEQYF.

The chain uses TRBV27 and TRBJ2-2; D remains unclear. Germline CDR1 and CDR2: MNHEY and SMNVEV (reference sequence). The CDR3 has 13 amino acids. Trimming pared 5 bases from V and 6 bases from J, leaving 10 bases between. CDR3: CASSRLASGELFF. The CDR3 DNA follows: TGTGCCAGCAGTCGGTTAGCCTCCGGGGAGCTGTTTTTT.

This CDR3 is CASSYGTQNYEQYF. The CDR3 DNA reads as TGTGCCAGCAGTTATGGGACACAAAACTACGAGCAGTACTTC. The chain uses TRBV25-1 and TRBJ2-7, with a tentative D call TRBD1 (6 bases). V lost 5 bases and J 3 bases, leaving 14 bases between the germline ends. The CDR3 loop spans 14 amino acids. Germline V gene data show CDR1 as MGHDK and CDR2 as SYGVNS.

The rearrangement links TRBV4-3 to TRBJ1-1; D remains unclear. CDR1 and CDR2 (germline): LGHNA, YSLEER. The CDR3 is 14 residues long. Trimming took off 0 bases at V and 3 bases at J, with 8 bases between the two ends. The CDR3 reads CASSQDRAYTEAFF. The CDR3 DNA reads TGCGCCAGCAGCCAAGATCGGGCCTACACTGAAGCTTTCTTT.

By share, this clone ranks as medium-sized (0.01 to 0.1%). CDR3 DNA sequence: TGTGCCAGCAGTGCAATTGCCGGGACAGGAGTATACGAGCAGTACTTC. Protein: CASSAIAGTGVYEQYF. The chain employs TRBV27 and TRBJ2-7, with 8 nucleotides matching TRBD1. This CDR3 has 16 amino acids. Trimming at V came to 5 bases and at J to 4 bases, leaving 13 bases not matched to a gene. Germline V gene data show CDR1 as MNHEY and CDR2 as SMNVEV (reference sequence).

CDR3 residues: CASTQKVLAKNIQYF. The DNA of the CDR3 is TGTGCCAGCACTCAAAAGGTCTTAGCCAAAAACATTCAGTACTTC. The genes are TRBV6-4 and TRBJ2-4; D call uncertain. CDR3 size: 15 residues. V lost 7 bases and J lost 0, with 13 bases in between. Per germline, CDR1 MRHNA and CDR2 SNTAGT.

This clone has only a few counts. The genes are TRBV19 and TRBJ2-7; TRBD2 matches 7 bases. The germline V gene encodes CDR1 LNHDA and CDR2 SQIVND (reference sequence). This CDR3 contains 15 residues. V was pared by 3 bases and J by 2 bases, with 7 bases of the junction left unmatched. CDR3 sequence reads: CASSIRLASPYEQYF. The CDR3 nucleotides are TGTGCCAGTAGTATTCGACTAGCCAGCCCCTACGAGCAGTACTTC.